This TCR beta chain was identified in a study of blood T cell repertoires in COVID-19. Under the authors' procedure: Scientists estimated how many nucleated cells there were by amplifying reference gene primers. TCRdb keeps only in-frame clones here, not all; method: immunoSEQ multiplex PCR. The V and J calls and clone size come from that table; D and trimming were worked out from the DNA. The sample lists 200,000 to 250,000 clones; approximately 86% were seen once. Unmatched junction bases numbered 6, after V lost 3 bases and J lost 0 bases. The germline V gene encodes CDR1 GTSNPN and CDR2 SVGIG (reference sequence). This CDR3 has 15 amino acids.

Sequencing was done on a sample of PBMCs or T cells enriched from blood (not recorded which). The chain combines TRBV30 with TRBJ2-7, with 9 bases matching TRBD2. This TCR was recovered from a woman aged 25 to 39 with acute COVID-19. CDR3: CAWSPRTSVSYEQYF. The DNA for the CDR3 is TGTGCCTGGAGCCCCCGGACTAGCGTCTCCTACGAGCAGTACTTC.